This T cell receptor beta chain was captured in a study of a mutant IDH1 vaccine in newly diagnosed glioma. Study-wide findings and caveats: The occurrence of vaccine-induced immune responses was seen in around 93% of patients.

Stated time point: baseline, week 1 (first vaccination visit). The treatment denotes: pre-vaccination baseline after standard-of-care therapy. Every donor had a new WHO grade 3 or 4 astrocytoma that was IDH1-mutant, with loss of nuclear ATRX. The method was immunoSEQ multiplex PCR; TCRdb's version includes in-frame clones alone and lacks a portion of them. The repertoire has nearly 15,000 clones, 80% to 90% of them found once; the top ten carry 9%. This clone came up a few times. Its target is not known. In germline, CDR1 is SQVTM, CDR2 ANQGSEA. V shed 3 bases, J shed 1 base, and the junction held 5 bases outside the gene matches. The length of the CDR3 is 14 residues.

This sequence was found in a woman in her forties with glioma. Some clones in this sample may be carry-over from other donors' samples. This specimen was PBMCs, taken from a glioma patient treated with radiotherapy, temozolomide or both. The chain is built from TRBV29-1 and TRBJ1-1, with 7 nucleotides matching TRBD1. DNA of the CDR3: TGCAGCGTTGAGAAGGGGGCCGGGAACACTGAAGCTTTCTTT. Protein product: CSVEKGAGNTEAFF.